The rows below give T cell receptor beta chains drawn from one sample of a study of human T cells and chemical hapten exposure. MiXCR, run by TCRdb on the RACE reads, gives a single entry per CDR3 protein. The sample lists roughly 90,000 distinct CDR3 sequences, nearly 10% seen once, with more than 3% in the top ten. This specimen was whole blood, taken in connection with sensitization to the hapten diphenylcyclopropenone (DPC). The receptors were gathered from a woman between 40 and 55 years old with alopecia areata. Some clones in this sample may be carry-over from other donors' samples. Each CDR3 is given without its conserved first and last residue. The D gene is left open where the match is weak.

j_call v_call d_call cdr3_aa
TRBJ2-5 TRBV25-1 TRBD1 ASSDTGQIKTQY
TRBJ2-1 TRBV11-1 TRBD2 ASRLAGALYNEQF
TRBJ2-7 TRBV7-9 NA ASSPPRRGGSYEQY
TRBJ2-6 TRBV7-9 TRBD1 ASIFWTGGSGANVLT
TRBJ1-5 TRBV4-3 TRBD1 ASSQTGGGDQPQH
TRBJ2-1 TRBV7-9 TRBD1 ASSSRQGSDEQF
TRBJ1-4 TRBV7-9 NA ASSLAPSNEKLF
TRBJ2-2 TRBV6-5 NA ASSYSIGGAVTGELF
TRBJ1-1 TRBV19 NA ASSTHAGGQGTEAF
TRBJ2-1 TRBV5-6 NA ASSLIQGYNEQF
TRBJ1-1 TRBV29-1 NA SVKGREFWGMNTEAF
TRBJ2-7 TRBV14 TRBD2 ASSQVAASGGNEQY
TRBJ1-1 TRBV10-2 NA ASSEWATGNTEAF
TRBJ2-3 TRBV4-1 TRBD2 ASSQTGTRFNTDTQY
TRBJ2-3 TRBV6-5 NA ASSNSGLSTDTQY
TRBJ1-1 TRBV27 TRBD1 ASRDRANTEAF
TRBJ1-5 TRBV20-1 NA SAKQGSEPQH
TRBJ2-7 TRBV6-2/TRBV6-3 TRBD1 ASRAGQGSSYEQY
TRBJ2-1 TRBV29-1 TRBD2 SVVTSGGYNEQF
TRBJ1-6 TRBV7-9 TRBD1 ASSLQGHYNSPLH
TRBJ1-6 TRBV27 NA ASTPRDGNLPLH
TRBJ1-1 TRBV7-3 NA ASSLTGTEAF
TRBJ2-3 TRBV5-1 TRBD1 ASSLVQGARDTQY
TRBJ2-1 TRBV6-2/TRBV6-3 NA ASSRHLEGGRAYNEQF
TRBJ2-3 TRBV20-1 TRBD2 SASPHSGGPDTQY
TRBJ2-5 TRBV25-1 NA ASSEQGSRETQY
TRBJ1-3 TRBV15 NA ATSRGAPRSGSGNTIY
TRBJ2-3 TRBV29-1 NA SVEPGGGRRGDTQY
TRBJ2-1 TRBV29-1 TRBD1 SVEGRTGIRNEQF
TRBJ1-5 TRBV19 NA ASTPGQRNQPQH
TRBJ1-1 TRBV10-3 NA AISESFGGATEAF
TRBJ2-5 TRBV24-1 TRBD1 ATSPGGVETQY
TRBJ2-1 TRBV7-8 TRBD2 ASSFTSASGGYNEQF
TRBJ1-5 TRBV7-9 NA ASSLGTNQPQH
TRBJ2-3 TRBV6-5 TRBD1 ASSRDRGIPDTDTQY
TRBJ2-1 TRBV6-2/TRBV6-3 TRBD1 ASTYRTGVQNEQF
TRBJ1-1 TRBV6-2/TRBV6-3 TRBD1 ASSFRDRGGGRTEAF
TRBJ1-2 TRBV5-4 TRBD1 ASSIGTGSHGYT
TRBJ2-4 TRBV11-2 TRBD2 ASSTWTSGGPLAKNIQY
TRBJ2-1 TRBV7-6 TRBD2 ASRPGLVNEQF
TRBJ2-2 TRBV10-3 TRBD1 AIRTGSPNTGELF
TRBJ2-5 TRBV7-9 NA ASSGKRMQETQY
TRBJ2-7 TRBV9 TRBD2 ASSVGGGTYEQY
TRBJ2-7 TRBV6-9 NA ASSCLTGARVHEQY
TRBJ2-5 TRBV12-3/TRBV12-4 NA ASSSITPRETQY
TRBJ2-2 TRBV3-1 NA ASSQVVSSGELF
TRBJ1-2 TRBV12-3/TRBV12-4 NA ASSPGQPYNYGYT
TRBJ2-3 TRBV20-1 TRBD1 SAPGGGTDTQY